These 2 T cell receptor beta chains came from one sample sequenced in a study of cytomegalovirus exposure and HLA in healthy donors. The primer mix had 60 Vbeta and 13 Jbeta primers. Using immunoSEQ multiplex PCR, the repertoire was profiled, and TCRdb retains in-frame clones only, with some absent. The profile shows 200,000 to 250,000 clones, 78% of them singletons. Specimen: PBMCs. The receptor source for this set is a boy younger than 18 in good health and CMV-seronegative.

The CDR3 region is CASSPPRDITANTEAFF. The CDR3 DNA reads as TGTGCCAGCAGCCCCCCCCGGGACATTACCGCGAACACTGAAGCTTTCTTT. The V gene is TRBV11-2, the J gene TRBJ1-1; D may be TRBD1 (6 bases). Germline V gives CDR1 SGHAT, CDR2 FQNNGV. Trimming took off 5 bases at V and 1 base at J, with 20 bases between the two ends. This CDR3 spans 17 amino acids. Drawing the rest from reference TRBV11-2 and TRBJ1-1, the complete variable domain is EAGVAQSPRYKIIEKRQSVAFWCNPISGHATLYWYQQILGQGPKLLIQFQNNGVVDDSQLPKDRFSAERLKGVDSTLKIQPAKLEDSAVYLCASSPPRDITANTEAFFGQGTRLTVV.

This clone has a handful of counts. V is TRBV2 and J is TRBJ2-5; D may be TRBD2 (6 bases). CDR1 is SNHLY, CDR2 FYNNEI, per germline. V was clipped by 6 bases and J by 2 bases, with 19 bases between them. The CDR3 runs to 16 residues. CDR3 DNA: TGTGCCAGCAGCGGCGGAGGGGTCAACCTACAAGAGACCCAGTACTTC. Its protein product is CASSGGGVNLQETQYF.